The 5 T cell receptor beta chains given below trace back to one sample, sequenced in a study of shared T cell receptors in the human thymus. Assay used: immunoSEQ multiplex PCR; TCRdb lists only in-frame clones, some missing. The table shows around 340,000 clones, with around 95% occurring only once. Sequencing input: thymocytes. Every receptor here comes from a human donor.

V usage is TRBV30 and J usage is TRBJ2-1, with unresolved D. Trimming left V 4 bases short and J 7 bases short, with 11 bases between. Germline V gives CDR1 GTSNPN, CDR2 SVGIG (reference sequence). CDR3 length: 12 amino acids. The CDR3 DNA reads TGTGCCTGGATTTTTCCCCCAAATGAGCAGTTCTTC. It yields the protein CAWIFPPNEQFF.

The chain links TRBV5-5 to TRBJ2-7; the D gene is possibly TRBD2 (5 bases). The V end was cut by 4 bases, the J end by 0 bases, with 5 bases between. Germline-derived CDR1 and CDR2 are SGHKS and YYEKEE (reference sequence). CDR3 length: 12 residues. Here the CDR3 reads CASSGSSYEQYF. CDR3 in DNA: TGTGCCAGCAGCGGGAGCTCCTACGAGCAGTACTTC.

The rearrangement joins TRBV27 to TRBJ2-7; tentatively, D is TRBD1 (6 bases). The CDR3 has 15 amino acids. Germline CDR1 is MNHEY and CDR2 is SMNVEV (reference sequence). Trimming removed 5 bases from V and 3 bases from J, with 17 bases in between. CDR3 protein: CASSPSPGVVYEQYF. The CDR3 DNA is TGTGCCAGCAGTCCCTCGCCAGGGGTGGTCTACGAGCAGTACTTC.

The chain joins TRBV27 to TRBJ2-7; the D gene is possibly TRBD1 (5 bases). This CDR3 comprises 13 residues. Per the germline V gene, CDR1 is MNHEY and CDR2 is SMNVEV (reference sequence). V was cut by 3 bases and J by 3 bases, with 9 bases left in between. CDR3 sequence reads: CASSLSGNYEQYF. The CDR3 bases are TGTGCCAGCAGTTTGTCAGGGAACTACGAGCAGTACTTC.

The genes are TRBV29-1 and TRBJ1-4; a weak D match, TRBD1 (5 bases). CDR3 length equals 12 residues. Germline V gives CDR1 SQVTM, CDR2 ANQGSEA. Trimming removed 3 bases at V and 6 bases at J, with 8 bases between. The CDR3 nucleotides read TGCAGCGTTGACTCGGGGGATGAAAAACTGTTTTTT. The encoded protein is CSVDSGDEKLFF. The entire variable domain, with the rest obtained from reference TRBV29-1 and TRBJ1-4, is as follows: SAVISQKPSRDICQRGTSLTIQCQVDSQVTMMFWYRQQPGQSLTLIATANQGSEATYESGFVIDKFPISRPNLTFSTLTVSNMSPEDSSIYLCSVDSGDEKLFFGSGTQLSVL.